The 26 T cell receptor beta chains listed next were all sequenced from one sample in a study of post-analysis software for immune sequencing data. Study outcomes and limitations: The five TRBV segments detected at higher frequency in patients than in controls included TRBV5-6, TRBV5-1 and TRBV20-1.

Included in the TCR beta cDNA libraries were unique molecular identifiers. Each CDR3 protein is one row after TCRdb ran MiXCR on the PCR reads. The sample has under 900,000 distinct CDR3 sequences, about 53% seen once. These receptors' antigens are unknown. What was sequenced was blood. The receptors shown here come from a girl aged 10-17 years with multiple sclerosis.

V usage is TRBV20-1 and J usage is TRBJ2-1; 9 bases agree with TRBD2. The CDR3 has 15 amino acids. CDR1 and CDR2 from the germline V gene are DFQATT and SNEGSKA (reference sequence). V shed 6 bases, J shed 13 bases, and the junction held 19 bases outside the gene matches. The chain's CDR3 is CSAPPFGGRAETQFF. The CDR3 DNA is TGCAGTGCCCCCCCTTTTGGCGGGAGGGCCGAGACCCAGTTCTTC.

Written as DNA, the CDR3 is TGTGCCAGCAGTTTAGGGGGGGCCTTAACCTACGAGCAGTACTTC. Encoded protein: CASSLGGALTYEQYF. This chain joins TRBV28 and TRBJ2-7, with a tentative D call TRBD2 (7 bases). The CDR3 sequence is 15 residues long. V was clipped by 2 bases and J by 2 bases, with 13 bases between them. CDR1 is MDHEN and CDR2 is SYDVKM in the germline V gene.

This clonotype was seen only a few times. The CDR3 here is CATSRDKTVLNQPQHF. The CDR3 nucleotides read TGTGCCACCAGCAGAGATAAGACAGTCCTCAATCAGCCCCAGCATTTT. The chain recombines TRBV15 with TRBJ1-5; TRBD1 is a possible D gene (5 bases). The V and J ends lost 0 bases and 3 bases respectively, with 12 bases between them. CDR1 LNHNV and CDR2 YYDKDF come from the germline V gene (reference sequence). The CDR3 spans 16 residues. Looking up the rest from reference TRBV15 and TRBJ1-5 gives the full variable domain: DAMVIQNPRYQVTQFGKPVTLSCSQTLNHNVMYWYQQKSSQAPKLLFHYYDKDFNNEADTPDNFQSRRPNTSFCFLDIRSPGLGDTAMYLCATSRDKTVLNQPQHFGDGTRLSIL.

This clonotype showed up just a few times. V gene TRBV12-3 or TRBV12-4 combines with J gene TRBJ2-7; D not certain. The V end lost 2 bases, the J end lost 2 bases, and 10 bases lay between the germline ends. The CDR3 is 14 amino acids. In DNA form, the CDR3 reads TGTGCCAGCAGTTTATGGGGTACTGCCTACGAGCAGTACTTC. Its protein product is CASSLWGTAYEQYF.

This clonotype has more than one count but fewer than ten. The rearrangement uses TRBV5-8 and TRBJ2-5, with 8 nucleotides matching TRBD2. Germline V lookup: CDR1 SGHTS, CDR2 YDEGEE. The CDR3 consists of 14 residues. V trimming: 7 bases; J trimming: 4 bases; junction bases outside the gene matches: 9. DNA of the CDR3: TGTGCCAGCGTGAGACGGGGGGGCCTAGAGACCCAGTACTTC. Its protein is CASVRRGGLETQYF. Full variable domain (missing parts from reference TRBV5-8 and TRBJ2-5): EAGVTQSPTHLIKTRGQQATLRCSPISGHTSVYWYQQALGLGLQFLLWYDEGEERNRGNFPPRFSGRQFPNYSSELNVNALELEDSALYLCASVRRGGLETQYFGPGTRLLVL.

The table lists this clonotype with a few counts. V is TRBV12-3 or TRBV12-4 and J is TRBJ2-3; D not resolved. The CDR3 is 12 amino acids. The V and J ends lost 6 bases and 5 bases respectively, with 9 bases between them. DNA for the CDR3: TGTGCCAGCAGGTGGCTCGTAGATACGCAGTATTTT. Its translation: CASRWLVDTQYF.

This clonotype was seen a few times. This CDR3 reads CASGDPSSYEQYF. CDR3 coding DNA: TGCGCCAGCGGGGACCCGAGCTCCTACGAGCAGTACTTC. V usage is TRBV5-1 and J usage is TRBJ2-7; D assignment may be TRBD1 or TRBD2 (5 bases each). V was clipped by 7 bases and J by 0 bases, with 11 bases between them. CDR3 length: 13 amino acids. CDR1 is SGHRS and CDR2 is YFSETQ in the germline V gene. Complete variable domain (other parts from reference TRBV5-1 and TRBJ2-7): KAGVTQTPRYLIKTRGQQVTLSCSPISGHRSVSWYQQTPGQGLQFLFEYFSETQRNKGNFPGRFSGRQFSNSRSEMNVSTLELGDSALYLCASGDPSSYEQYFGPGTRLTVT.

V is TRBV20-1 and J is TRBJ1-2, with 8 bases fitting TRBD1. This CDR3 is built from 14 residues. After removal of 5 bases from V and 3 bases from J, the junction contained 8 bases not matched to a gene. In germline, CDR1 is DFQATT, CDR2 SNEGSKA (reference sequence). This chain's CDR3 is CSAPQGAGDYGYTF. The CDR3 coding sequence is TGCAGTGCTCCTCAGGGGGCTGGAGACTATGGCTACACCTTC.

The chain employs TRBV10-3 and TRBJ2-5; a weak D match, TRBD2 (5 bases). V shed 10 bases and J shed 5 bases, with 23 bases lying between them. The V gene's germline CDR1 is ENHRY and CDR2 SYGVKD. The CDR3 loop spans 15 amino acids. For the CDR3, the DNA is TGTGCCACCACTATCACTTCCGAGGGAATGGAGACCCAGTACTTC. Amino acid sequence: CATTITSEGMETQYF.

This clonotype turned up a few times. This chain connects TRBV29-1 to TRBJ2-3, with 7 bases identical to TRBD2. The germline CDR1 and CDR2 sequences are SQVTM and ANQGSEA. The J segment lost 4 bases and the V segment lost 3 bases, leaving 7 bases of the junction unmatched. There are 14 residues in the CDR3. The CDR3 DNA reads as TGCAGCGTTGACTGCGGGAGTACCCCAGATACGCAGTATTTT. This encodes CSVDCGSTPDTQYF.

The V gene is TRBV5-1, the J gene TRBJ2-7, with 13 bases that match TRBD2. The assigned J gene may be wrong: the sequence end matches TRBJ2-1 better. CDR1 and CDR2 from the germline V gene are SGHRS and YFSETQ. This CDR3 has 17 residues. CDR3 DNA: TGCGCCAGCAGCTGGGATACCGGGACTAGCGGGACTAATGAGCAGTTCTTC. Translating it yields CASSWDTGTSGTNEQFF.

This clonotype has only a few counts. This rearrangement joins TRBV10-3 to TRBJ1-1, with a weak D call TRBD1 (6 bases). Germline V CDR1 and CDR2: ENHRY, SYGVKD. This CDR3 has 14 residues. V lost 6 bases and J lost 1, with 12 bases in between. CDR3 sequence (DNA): TGTGCCATCAGCCAAGGGACACAGAACACTGAAGCTTTCTTT. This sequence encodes CAISQGTQNTEAFF.

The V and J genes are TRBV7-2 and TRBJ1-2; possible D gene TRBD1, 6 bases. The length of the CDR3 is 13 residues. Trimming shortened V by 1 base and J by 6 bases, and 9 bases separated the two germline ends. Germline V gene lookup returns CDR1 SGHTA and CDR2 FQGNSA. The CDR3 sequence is CASSLDGGDGYTF. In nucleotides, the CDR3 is TGTGCCAGCAGCTTAGATGGGGGCGATGGCTACACCTTC.

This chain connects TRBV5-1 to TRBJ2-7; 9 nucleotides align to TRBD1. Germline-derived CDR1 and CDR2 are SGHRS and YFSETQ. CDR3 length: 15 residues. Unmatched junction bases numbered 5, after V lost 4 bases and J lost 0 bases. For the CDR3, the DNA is TGCGCCAGCAGCCGAGGACAGGGGACCTCCTACGAGCAGTACTTC. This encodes CASSRGQGTSYEQYF.

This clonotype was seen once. The CDR3 reads CASSGRAEETQYF. The CDR3 nucleotides are TGCGCCAGCAGCGGGCGGGCGGAAGAGACCCAGTACTTC. The rearrangement joins TRBV5-1 to TRBJ2-7; TRBD2 is a possible D gene (5 bases). The better agreement between TRBJ2-5 and the DNA end casts doubt on the J call. The germline V gene encodes CDR1 SGHRS and CDR2 YFSETQ. There are 13 residues in the CDR3.

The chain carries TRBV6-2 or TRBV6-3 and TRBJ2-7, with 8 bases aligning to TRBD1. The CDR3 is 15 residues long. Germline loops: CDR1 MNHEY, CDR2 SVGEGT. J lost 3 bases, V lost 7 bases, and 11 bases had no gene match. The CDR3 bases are TGTGCCAGCATCGACAGGGGCCACCTAATCTACGAGCAGTACTTC. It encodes CASIDRGHLIYEQYF.

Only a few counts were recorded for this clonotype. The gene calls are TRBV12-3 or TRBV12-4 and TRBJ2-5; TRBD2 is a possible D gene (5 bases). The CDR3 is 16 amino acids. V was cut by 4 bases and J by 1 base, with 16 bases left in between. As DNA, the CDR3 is TGTGCCAGCAGTTATCGAGGAGGCGTTCTCCAAGAGACCCAGTACTTC. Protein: CASSYRGGVLQETQYF.

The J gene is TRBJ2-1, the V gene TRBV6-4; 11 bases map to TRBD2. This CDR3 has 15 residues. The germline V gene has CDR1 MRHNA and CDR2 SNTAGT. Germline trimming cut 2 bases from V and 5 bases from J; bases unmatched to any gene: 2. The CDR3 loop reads CASSDLAGGDNEQFF. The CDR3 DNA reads TGTGCCAGCAGTGACCTAGCGGGGGGAGACAATGAGCAGTTCTTC.

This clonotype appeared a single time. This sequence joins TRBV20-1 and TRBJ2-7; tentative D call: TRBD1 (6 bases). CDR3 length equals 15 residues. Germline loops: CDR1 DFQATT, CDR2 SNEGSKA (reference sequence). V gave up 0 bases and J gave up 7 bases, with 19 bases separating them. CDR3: CSARELGQIPWEQYF. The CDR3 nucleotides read TGCAGTGCTAGAGAGCTAGGACAGATCCCGTGGGAGCAGTACTTC.

The CDR3 sequence: CASSRTGMGDEQFF. The CDR3 DNA is TGTGCCAGCAGCCGAACAGGGATGGGGGATGAGCAGTTCTTC. The chain is built from TRBV5-4 and TRBJ2-1, with D possibly being TRBD1 (6 bases). Between the trimmed V and J ends, which lost 4 bases and 8 bases, there was a span of 16 bases. The CDR3 is 14 amino acids. Germline V lookup: CDR1 SGHNT, CDR2 YYREEE (reference sequence). Full variable domain (remainder filled in from reference TRBV5-4 and TRBJ2-1): ETGVTQSPTHLIKTRGQQVTLRCSSQSGHNTVSWYQQALGQGPQFIFQYYREEENGRGNFPPRFSGLQFPNYSSELNVNALELDDSALYLCASSRTGMGDEQFFGPGTRLTVL.

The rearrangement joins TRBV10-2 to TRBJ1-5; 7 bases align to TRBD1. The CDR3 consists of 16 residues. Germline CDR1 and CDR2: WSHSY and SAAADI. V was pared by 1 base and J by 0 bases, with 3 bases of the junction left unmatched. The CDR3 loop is CASSEFDRASNQPQHF. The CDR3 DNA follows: TGCGCCAGCAGTGAGTTCGACAGGGCTAGCAATCAGCCCCAGCATTTT.

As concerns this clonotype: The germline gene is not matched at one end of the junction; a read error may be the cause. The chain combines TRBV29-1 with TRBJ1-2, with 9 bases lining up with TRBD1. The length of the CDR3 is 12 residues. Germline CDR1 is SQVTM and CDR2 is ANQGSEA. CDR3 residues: CSAGTGLHGCTF. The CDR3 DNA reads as TGCAGCGCTGGGACAGGGTTGCATGGCTGCACCTTC.

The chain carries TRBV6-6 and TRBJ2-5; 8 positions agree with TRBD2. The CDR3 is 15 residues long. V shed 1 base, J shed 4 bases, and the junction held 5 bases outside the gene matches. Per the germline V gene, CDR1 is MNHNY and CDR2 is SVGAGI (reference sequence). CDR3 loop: CASSYYSGGGETQYF. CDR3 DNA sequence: TGTGCCAGCAGTTACTACAGCGGGGGTGGAGAGACCCAGTACTTC.

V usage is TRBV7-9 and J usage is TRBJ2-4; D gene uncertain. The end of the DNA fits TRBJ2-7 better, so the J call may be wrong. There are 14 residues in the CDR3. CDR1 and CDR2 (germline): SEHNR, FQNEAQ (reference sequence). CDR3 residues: CASSSSTRTYEQYF. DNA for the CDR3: TGTGCCAGCAGCTCCTCGACCCGAACCTACGAGCAGTACTTC.

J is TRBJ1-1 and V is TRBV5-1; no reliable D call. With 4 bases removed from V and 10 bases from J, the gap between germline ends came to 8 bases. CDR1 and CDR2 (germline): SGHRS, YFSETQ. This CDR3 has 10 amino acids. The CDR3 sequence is CASSLLAAFF. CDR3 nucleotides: TGCGCCAGCAGCCTCCTAGCAGCTTTCTTT.

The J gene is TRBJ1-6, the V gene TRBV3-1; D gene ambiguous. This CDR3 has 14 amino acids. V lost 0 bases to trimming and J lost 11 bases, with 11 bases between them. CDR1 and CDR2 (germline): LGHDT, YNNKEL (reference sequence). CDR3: CASSQDYGETPLHF. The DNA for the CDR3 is TGTGCCAGCAGCCAAGATTACGGAGAGACACCCCTCCACTTT.